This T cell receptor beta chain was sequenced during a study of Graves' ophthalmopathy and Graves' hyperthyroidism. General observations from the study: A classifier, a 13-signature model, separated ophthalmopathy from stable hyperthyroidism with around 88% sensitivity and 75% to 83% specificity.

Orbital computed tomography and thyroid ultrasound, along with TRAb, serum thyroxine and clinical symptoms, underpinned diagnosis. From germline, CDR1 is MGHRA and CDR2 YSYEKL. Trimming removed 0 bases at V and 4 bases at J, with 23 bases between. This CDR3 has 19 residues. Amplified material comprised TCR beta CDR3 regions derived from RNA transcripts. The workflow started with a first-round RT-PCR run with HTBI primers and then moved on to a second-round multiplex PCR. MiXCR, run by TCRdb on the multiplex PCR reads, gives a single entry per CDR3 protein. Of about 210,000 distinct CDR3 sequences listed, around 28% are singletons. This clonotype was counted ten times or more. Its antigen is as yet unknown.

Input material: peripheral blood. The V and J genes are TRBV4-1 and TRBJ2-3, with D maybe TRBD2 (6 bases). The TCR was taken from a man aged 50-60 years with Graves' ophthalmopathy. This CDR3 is CASSQEWKTEGEGSDTQYF. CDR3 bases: TGCGCCAGCAGCCAAGAATGGAAGACGGAGGGAGAGGGCTCAGATACGCAGTATTTT.